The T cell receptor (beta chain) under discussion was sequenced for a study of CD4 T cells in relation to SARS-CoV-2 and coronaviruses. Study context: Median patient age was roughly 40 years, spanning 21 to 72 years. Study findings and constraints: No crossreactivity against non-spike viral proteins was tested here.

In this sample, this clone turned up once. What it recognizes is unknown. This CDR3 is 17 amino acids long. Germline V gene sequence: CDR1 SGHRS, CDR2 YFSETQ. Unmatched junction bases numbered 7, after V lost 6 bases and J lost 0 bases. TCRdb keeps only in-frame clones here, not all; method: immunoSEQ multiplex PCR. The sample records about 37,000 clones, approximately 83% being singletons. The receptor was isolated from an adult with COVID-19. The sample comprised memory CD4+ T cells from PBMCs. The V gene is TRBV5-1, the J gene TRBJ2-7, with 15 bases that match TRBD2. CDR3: CASTGLAGGRSSYEQYF. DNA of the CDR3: TGCGCCAGCACAGGACTAGCGGGAGGGCGATCCTCCTACGAGCAGTACTTC.